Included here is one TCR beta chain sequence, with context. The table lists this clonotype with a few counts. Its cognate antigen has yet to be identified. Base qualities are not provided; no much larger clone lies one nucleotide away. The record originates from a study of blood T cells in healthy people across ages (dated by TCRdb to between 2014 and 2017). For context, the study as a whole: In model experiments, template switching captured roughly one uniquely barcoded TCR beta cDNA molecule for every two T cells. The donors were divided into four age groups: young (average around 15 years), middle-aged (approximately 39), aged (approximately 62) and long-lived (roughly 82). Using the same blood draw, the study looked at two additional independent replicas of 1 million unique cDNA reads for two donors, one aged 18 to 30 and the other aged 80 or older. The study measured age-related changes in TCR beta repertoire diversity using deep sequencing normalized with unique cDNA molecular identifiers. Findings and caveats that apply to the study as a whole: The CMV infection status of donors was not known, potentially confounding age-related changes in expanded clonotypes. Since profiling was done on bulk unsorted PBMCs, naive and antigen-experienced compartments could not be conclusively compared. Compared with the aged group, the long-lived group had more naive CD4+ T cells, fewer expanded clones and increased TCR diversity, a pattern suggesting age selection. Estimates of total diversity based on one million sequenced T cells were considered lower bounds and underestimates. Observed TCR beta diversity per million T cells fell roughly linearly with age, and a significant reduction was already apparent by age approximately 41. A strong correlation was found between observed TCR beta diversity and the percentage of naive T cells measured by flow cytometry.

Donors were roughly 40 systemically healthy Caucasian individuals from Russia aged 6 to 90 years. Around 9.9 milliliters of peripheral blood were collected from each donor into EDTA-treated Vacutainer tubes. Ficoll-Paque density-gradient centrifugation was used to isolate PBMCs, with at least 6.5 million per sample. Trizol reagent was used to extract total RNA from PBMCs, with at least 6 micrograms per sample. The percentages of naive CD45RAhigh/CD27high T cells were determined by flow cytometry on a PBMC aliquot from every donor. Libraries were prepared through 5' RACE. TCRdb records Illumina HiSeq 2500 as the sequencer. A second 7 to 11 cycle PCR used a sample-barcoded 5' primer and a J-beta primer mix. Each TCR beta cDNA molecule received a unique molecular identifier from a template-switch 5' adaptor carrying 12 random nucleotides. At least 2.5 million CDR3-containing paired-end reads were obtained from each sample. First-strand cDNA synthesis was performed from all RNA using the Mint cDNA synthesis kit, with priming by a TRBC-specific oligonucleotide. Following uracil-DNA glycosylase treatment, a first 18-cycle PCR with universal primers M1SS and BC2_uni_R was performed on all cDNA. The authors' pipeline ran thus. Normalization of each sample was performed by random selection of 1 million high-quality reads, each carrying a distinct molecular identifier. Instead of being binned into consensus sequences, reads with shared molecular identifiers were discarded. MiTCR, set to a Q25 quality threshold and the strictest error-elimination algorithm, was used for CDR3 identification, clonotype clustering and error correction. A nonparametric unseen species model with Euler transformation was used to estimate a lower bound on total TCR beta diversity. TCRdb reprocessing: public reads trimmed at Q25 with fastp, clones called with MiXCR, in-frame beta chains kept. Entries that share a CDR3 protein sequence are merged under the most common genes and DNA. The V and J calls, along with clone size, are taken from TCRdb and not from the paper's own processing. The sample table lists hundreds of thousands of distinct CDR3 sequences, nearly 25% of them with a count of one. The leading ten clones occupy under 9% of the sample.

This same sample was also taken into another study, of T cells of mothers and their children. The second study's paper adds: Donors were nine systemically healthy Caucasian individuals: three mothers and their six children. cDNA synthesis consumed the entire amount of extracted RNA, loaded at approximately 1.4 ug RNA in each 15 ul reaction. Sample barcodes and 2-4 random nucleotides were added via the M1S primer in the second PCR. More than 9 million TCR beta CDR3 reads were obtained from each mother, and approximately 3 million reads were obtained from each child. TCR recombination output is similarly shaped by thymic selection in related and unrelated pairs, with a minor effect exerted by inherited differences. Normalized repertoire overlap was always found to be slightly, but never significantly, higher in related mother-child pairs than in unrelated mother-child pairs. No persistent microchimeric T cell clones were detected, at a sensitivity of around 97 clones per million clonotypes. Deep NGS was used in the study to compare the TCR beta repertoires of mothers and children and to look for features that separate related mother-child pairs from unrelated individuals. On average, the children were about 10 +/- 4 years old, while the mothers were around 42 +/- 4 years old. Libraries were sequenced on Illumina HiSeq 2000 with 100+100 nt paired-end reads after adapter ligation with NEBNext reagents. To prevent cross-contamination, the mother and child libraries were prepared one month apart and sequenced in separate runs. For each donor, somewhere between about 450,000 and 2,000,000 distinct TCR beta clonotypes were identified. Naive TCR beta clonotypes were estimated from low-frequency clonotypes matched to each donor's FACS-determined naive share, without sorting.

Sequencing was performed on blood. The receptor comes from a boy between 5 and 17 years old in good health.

The nucleotides are TGTGCTAGTGGTCTCGGACAGGGCGCCTTTAATGAAAAACTGTTTTTT. The resulting protein is CASGLGQGAFNEKLFF. The rearranged chain carries TRBV12-5 and TRBJ1-4, with TRBD1 matching 8 junction bases. V trim: 5 bases; J trim: 4 bases; unmatched bases: 9. From the cysteine up to the phenylalanine, the CDR3 has a length of 16 residues. Only the CDR3 portion is preserved as DNA: 48 bases, with reading frame beginning at the first base. CDR1 and CDR2 (LGHNT, FRNRAP) derive from the germline V gene.